The 8 T cell receptor beta chains below come from one sample, sequenced in a study of shared clonotypes between healthy human individuals (dated by TCRdb to about 2020). Library prep was done by the immunoSEQ multiplex PCR assay. TCRdb holds this immuneACCESS table with in-frame rearrangements only. Some clones are missing; in checked studies, unresolved V genes explain under half, and the rest has no known cause. The sample profile shows hundreds of thousands of clones; less than 85% of them were found once. The top ten clonotypes cover approximately 10% of the sample. The sample was memory CD4+ T cells sorted from blood. This sample's cell subset or site label indicates: CD45RA-negative fraction. These receptor sequences come from a man aged 25-45 years in good health.

The J gene is TRBJ1-1, the V gene TRBV29-1; TRBD1 aligns across 9 bases. There are 16 residues in the CDR3. After removal of 7 bases from V and 0 bases from J, the junction contained 12 bases not matched to a gene. CDR1 SQVTM and CDR2 ANQGSEA come from the germline V gene. The DNA of the CDR3 is TGCAGCGCATATGTCGGACAGGGGTTCATGAACACTGAAGCTTTCTTT. As protein: CSAYVGQGFMNTEAFF.

The rearrangement uses TRBV5-5 and TRBJ2-7; D unresolved. V gave up 2 bases and J gave up 2 bases, with 11 bases separating them. CDR3 length: 14 amino acids. CDR1 and CDR2 (germline): SGHKS, YYEKEE (reference sequence). CDR3 amino acids: CASSFERRTYEQYF. For the CDR3, the DNA is TGTGCCAGCAGCTTCGAACGGCGTACCTACGAGCAGTACTTC.

The V and J genes are TRBV6-6 and TRBJ1-5, with 9 positions matching TRBD1. CDR1 MNHNY and CDR2 SVGAGI come from the germline V gene (reference sequence). The V gene end was trimmed by 6 bases and the J gene end by 5 bases; junction bases not matched to a gene: 8. The CDR3 totals 15 residues. As DNA, the CDR3 is TGTGCCAGCAGCCCCCCCGGGACAGGGTATCAGCCCCAGCATTTT. Its protein is CASSPPGTGYQPQHF.

The genes are TRBV25-1 and TRBJ2-3; D gene uncertain. CDR1 MGHDK and CDR2 SYGVNS come from the germline V gene. The V end was cut by 2 bases, the J end by 2 bases, with 5 bases between. The length of the CDR3 is 13 residues. The CDR3, as DNA: TGTGCCAGCAGTGAAAGGATCACAGATACGCAGTATTTT. Encoded protein: CASSERITDTQYF.

The genes are TRBV5-1 and TRBJ1-1; TRBD1 matches at 11 bases. Trimming cost V 5 bases and J 10 bases; bases outside gene matches: 7. The germline V gene has CDR1 SGHRS and CDR2 YFSETQ. The CDR3 contains 13 residues. CDR3 nucleotide sequence: TGCGCCAGCAGTTACCGGGACAGGGGGTCAGCTTTCTTT. This sequence encodes CASSYRDRGSAFF.

This clone is a singleton in its sample. The V and J genes are TRBV5-8 and TRBJ2-7, with 7 positions matching TRBD1. Trimming took 2 bases from V and 2 from J; bases not matched to a gene: 4. The CDR3 sequence is 14 residues long. From germline, CDR1 is SGHTS and CDR2 YDEGEE. The chain's CDR3 is CASSLLTGTYEQYF. The CDR3 DNA sequence: TGTGCCAGCAGCTTACTGACAGGGACCTACGAGCAGTACTTC.

Of note for this clone: Other DNA sequences in this specimen translate into the identical CDR3. The chain is built from TRBV5-1 and TRBJ2-7; 7 positions agree with TRBD1. The V gene end was trimmed by 4 bases and the J gene end by 2 bases; junction bases not matched to a gene: 6. Germline CDR1 is SGHRS and CDR2 is YFSETQ. This CDR3 has 14 amino acids. CDR3 DNA sequence: TGCGCCAGCAGCCTAGGGGACAGCCCCTACGAGCAGTACTTC. This gives the protein CASSLGDSPYEQYF. Combining the CDR3 with reference TRBV5-1 and TRBJ2-7 gives the whole variable domain KAGVTQTPRYLIKTRGQQVTLSCSPISGHRSVSWYQQTPGQGLQFLFEYFSETQRNKGNFPGRFSGRQFSNSRSEMNVSTLELGDSALYLCASSLGDSPYEQYFGPGTRLTVT.

The chain links TRBV5-1 to TRBJ1-1; TRBD1 is a possible D gene (5 bases). Germline V gene lookup returns CDR1 SGHRS and CDR2 YFSETQ. The CDR3 is 13 amino acids. V lost 4 bases, J lost 4 bases, and 11 bases lay in between. The CDR3 region is CASSLDIGTEAFF. CDR3 nucleotides: TGCGCCAGCAGCCTGGACATAGGCACTGAAGCTTTCTTT.